One and the same sample provided the 32 T cell receptor beta chains below, sequenced in a study of blood T cell repertoires in COVID-19. Assay used: immunoSEQ multiplex PCR; TCRdb lists only in-frame clones, some missing. This table holds 120,000 to 150,000 clones, around four fifths found once. Sequencing was performed on peripheral blood. Source of these receptors: a human donor in a cohort sampled during active COVID-19.

V and J are TRBV15 and TRBJ1-2; TRBD1 aligns across 7 bases. The CDR3 covers 17 residues. Germline V gene sequence: CDR1 LNHNV, CDR2 YYDKDF (reference sequence). V lost 3 bases and J lost 2; bases outside the gene matches: 12. The CDR3 reads CATSRAAGGDRNYGYTF. DNA for the CDR3: TGTGCCACCAGCAGGGCCGCCGGGGGGGACAGAAACTATGGCTACACCTTC.

This clone has only a few counts. This rearrangement joins TRBV6-5 to TRBJ1-2, with TRBD1 as a possible D gene (6 bases). Trimming cost V 8 bases and J 6 bases, with 7 bases left between them. CDR1 and CDR2 from the germline V gene are MNHEY and SVGAGI. The CDR3 is 10 residues long. The CDR3: CASGDNGYTF. The CDR3 coding sequence is TGTGCCAGCGGGGACAATGGCTACACCTTC.

The rearrangement uses TRBV6-4 and TRBJ1-5, with 7 bases lining up with TRBD1. The length of the CDR3 is 15 residues. With 7 bases clipped from V and 6 bases from J, the junction kept 12 bases outside the gene matches. Germline V lookup: CDR1 MRHNA, CDR2 SNTAGT. CDR3 DNA sequence: TGTGCCAGCAAGGAGGAAGGGGGCGCGGGTCAGCCCCAGCATTTT. Amino acids: CASKEEGGAGQPQHF.

This chain connects TRBV6-5 to TRBJ1-1; possible D gene TRBD1, 6 bases. This CDR3 has 15 amino acids. The germline V gene encodes CDR1 MNHEY and CDR2 SVGAGI. Trimming removed 0 bases from V and 4 bases from J, with 12 bases in between. The DNA for the CDR3 is TGTGCCAGCAGTTACTCCCCACAGGGAAGCACTGAAGCTTTCTTT. Its protein is CASSYSPQGSTEAFF.

CDR3 nucleotides: TGTGCCAGCAGCCCAGAGTCAGGGTACAATGAGCAGTTCTTC. Translated, it gives CASSPESGYNEQFF. The chain combines TRBV9 with TRBJ2-1, with D perhaps matching TRBD1 (5 bases). Between the trimmed V and J ends, which lost 4 bases and 4 bases, there was a span of 12 bases. From germline, CDR1 is SGDLS and CDR2 YYNGEE. There are 14 residues in the CDR3.

The chain uses TRBV5-1 and TRBJ2-1; TRBD1 might be the D (6 bases). This CDR3 contains 15 residues. V lost 7 bases and J lost 3, with 17 bases in between. The germline gives CDR1 SGHRS, CDR2 YFSETQ. CDR3 residues: CASGQPGHDYNEQFF. The CDR3 nucleotides are TGCGCCAGCGGACAACCGGGACATGACTACAATGAGCAGTTCTTC.

The gene calls are TRBV2 and TRBJ2-1; tentative D call: TRBD1 (5 bases). The V gene's germline CDR1 is SNHLY and CDR2 FYNNEI. The V end lost 4 bases, the J end lost 7 bases, and 17 bases lay between the germline ends. CDR3 length: 15 residues. The CDR3 spells CASSAVEGAGNEQFF. The CDR3 region has the DNA TGTGCCAGCAGTGCGGTAGAAGGGGCAGGAAATGAGCAGTTCTTC.

The chain employs TRBV28 and TRBJ2-1, with 9 bases identical to TRBD1. J gave up 1 base and V 4 bases, and 2 bases lay outside the gene matches. CDR1 is MDHEN and CDR2 is SYDVKM in the germline V gene. This CDR3 has 15 amino acids. The CDR3: CASSSGTGSYNEQFF. The CDR3 bases are TGTGCCAGCAGTTCCGGGACAGGGTCCTACAATGAGCAGTTCTTC. The full variable domain, rest sourced from reference TRBV28 and TRBJ2-1, is DVKVTQSSRYLVKRTGEKVFLECVQDMDHENMFWYRQDPGLGLRLIYFSYDVKMKEKGDIPEGYSVSREKKERFSLILESASTNQTSMYLCASSSGTGSYNEQFFGPGTRLTVL.

The rearrangement links TRBV1 to TRBJ2-7; the table's D call of TRBD2 was not tested on the DNA. TRBV1 counts as a pseudogene. The CDR3 is 10 amino acids. CDR3 in DNA: TGCACCAGCTGTAGTTACGAGCAGTACGTC. Translated, it gives CTSCSYEQYV.

CDR3 in DNA: TGTGCCAGCAGGAGCGGGGGCCGCACAGATACGCAGTATTTT. It codes for CASRSGGRTDTQYF. The V gene is TRBV6-6, the J gene TRBJ2-3; 8 nucleotides align to TRBD2. The CDR3 sequence is 14 residues long. Per the germline V gene, CDR1 is MNHNY and CDR2 is SVGAGI (reference sequence). V lost 6 bases to trimming and J lost 1 base; unmatched junction nucleotides: 3.

This clone was detected once. The chain combines TRBV4-1 with TRBJ2-4, with 7 bases identical to TRBD1. Germline-derived CDR1 and CDR2 are MGHRA and YSYEKL. This CDR3 is 17 amino acids long. J lost 0 bases, V lost 4 bases, and 9 bases had no gene match. Here the CDR3 DNA reads TGCGCCAGCAGCCCACAGGGGACAACTCTAGCCAAAAACATTCAGTACTTC. It codes for CASSPQGTTLAKNIQYF.

This clone was picked up a small number of times. The V call is TRBV30, the J call TRBJ1-3; D not certain. From germline, CDR1 is GTSNPN and CDR2 SVGIG (reference sequence). There are 20 residues in the CDR3. V was shortened by 1 base and J by 1 base, with 26 bases between the two germline ends. For the CDR3, the DNA is TGTGCCTGGAGTGGGGTCTCAGGATCAGCCACTCTTGGGTCTGGAAACACCATATATTTT. It translates to CAWSGVSGSATLGSGNTIYF.

This chain connects TRBV29-1 to TRBJ2-3; 7 nucleotides align to TRBD2. The CDR3 is made up of 16 amino acids. V lost 6 bases, J lost 2 bases, and 14 bases stayed unmatched. The germline CDR1 and CDR2 sequences are SQVTM and ANQGSEA. The CDR3 sequence: CSVRASGFINTDTQYF. DNA of the CDR3: TGCAGCGTCCGGGCTAGCGGATTTATAAACACAGATACGCAGTATTTT.

This sequence joins TRBV5-1 and TRBJ2-3; D possibly corresponds to TRBD2 (5 bases). Trimming took 0 bases from V and 6 from J, leaving 11 bases between them. Germline CDR1 reads SGHRS; CDR2 reads YFSETQ. The CDR3 is made up of 14 amino acids. For the CDR3, the DNA is TGCGCCAGCAGCTTGGGACTACCCCAGGATACGCAGTATTTT. It is translated as CASSLGLPQDTQYF.

Concerning this clone itself: Sequence at one end of the junction differs from germline and may be a read error. The chain joins TRBV18 to TRBJ2-1, with 8 positions matching TRBD1. The CDR3 has 12 amino acids. The germline V gene has CDR1 KGHSH and CDR2 LQKENI. In DNA, the CDR3 is TGTGCCAGCTCACCACGGACAGGGAGATTGGTCTTC. Residues: CASSPRTGRLVF.

The table lists this clone with a few counts. The V and J genes are TRBV28 and TRBJ2-7; 7 nucleotides align to TRBD1. V shed 6 bases and J 1 base; nucleotides not matched to a gene: 6. This CDR3 comprises 14 residues. Germline assignment: CDR1 MDHEN and CDR2 SYDVKM. In nucleotides, the CDR3 is TGTGCCAGCAGATACAGGGGTCCTTCCTACGAGCAGTACTTC. This encodes CASRYRGPSYEQYF. Full variable domain (outside the CDR3, taken from reference TRBV28 and TRBJ2-7): DVKVTQSSRYLVKRTGEKVFLECVQDMDHENMFWYRQDPGLGLRLIYFSYDVKMKEKGDIPEGYSVSREKKERFSLILESASTNQTSMYLCASRYRGPSYEQYFGPGTRLTVT.

CDR3: CASSQETGSYTDTQYF. The CDR3 DNA reads as TGTGCCAGCAGCCAAGAGACAGGATCTTACACAGATACGCAGTATTTT. The V and J genes are TRBV4-2 and TRBJ2-3; D possibly corresponds to TRBD1 (6 bases). The V end lost 0 bases, the J end lost 2 bases, and 12 bases lay between the germline ends. This CDR3 has 16 amino acids. Germline V CDR1 and CDR2: LGHNA, YNFKEQ.

V gene TRBV19 combines with J gene TRBJ2-3; D unresolved. CDR3 length equals 16 residues. CDR1 LNHDA and CDR2 SQIVND come from the germline V gene (reference sequence). Trimming took off 1 base at V and 1 base at J, with 12 bases between the two ends. The CDR3 loop reads CASSIGRVGRTDTQYF. Here the CDR3 DNA reads TGTGCCAGTAGTATAGGTCGGGTTGGTCGCACAGATACGCAGTATTTT.

V and J are TRBV11-3 and TRBJ2-3; 9 positions match TRBD1. This CDR3 is 15 amino acids long. Germline assignment: CDR1 SGHNT and CDR2 YENEEA. Trimming at V came to 3 bases and at J to 2 bases, leaving 3 bases not matched to a gene. This chain's CDR3 is CASSLGTGYTDTQYF. The CDR3 coding sequence is TGTGCCAGCAGCTTGGGGACAGGGTACACAGATACGCAGTATTTT.

The chain joins TRBV5-1 to TRBJ1-4, with TRBD1 matching 8 bases. Germline CDR1 reads SGHRS; CDR2 reads YFSETQ. The J segment lost 4 bases and the V segment lost 4 bases, leaving 9 bases of the junction unmatched. The CDR3 sequence is 16 residues long. The CDR3 loop is CASSDQGAGNNEKLFF. Written as DNA, the CDR3 is TGCGCCAGCAGCGACCAGGGGGCGGGAAATAATGAAAAACTGTTTTTT.

This rearrangement joins TRBV19 to TRBJ2-2; TRBD2 agrees at 8 bases. V lost 3 bases, J lost 0 bases, and 15 bases stayed unmatched. Germline-derived CDR1 and CDR2 are LNHDA and SQIVND (reference sequence). The CDR3 extends over 20 amino acids. The CDR3 loop reads CASSMTKASGGGANTGELFF. CDR3 sequence (DNA): TGTGCCAGTAGTATGACTAAAGCGTCCGGGGGGGGCGCGAACACCGGGGAGCTGTTTTTT. Full variable domain (remainder filled in from reference TRBV19 and TRBJ2-2): DGGITQSPKYLFRKEGQNVTLSCEQNLNHDAMYWYRQDPGQGLRLIYYSQIVNDFQKGDIAEGYSVSREKKESFPLTVTSAQKNPTAFYLCASSMTKASGGGANTGELFFGEGSRLTVL.

The chain is built from TRBV30 and TRBJ2-7, with 7 bases fitting TRBD1. Germline V gene data show CDR1 as GTSNPN and CDR2 as SVGIG (reference sequence). J was trimmed by 4 bases and V by 3 bases; bases with no gene match: 12. This CDR3 has 15 amino acids. CDR3 amino acids: CAWSVFSGGKYEQYF. As DNA, the CDR3 is TGTGCCTGGAGCGTTTTCTCAGGGGGAAAATACGAGCAGTACTTC.

The chain combines TRBV27 with TRBJ2-7, with 8 nucleotides matching TRBD2. J was trimmed by 3 bases and V by 10 bases; bases with no gene match: 8. Looked up from germline, CDR1 is MNHEY and CDR2 is SMNVEV (reference sequence). The length of the CDR3 is 13 residues. CDR3 bases: TGTGCCACCCCACGGGGGGGAGACTACGAGCAGTACGTC. Amino acid sequence: CATPRGGDYEQYV.

This clone was recorded a few times. The chain joins TRBV18 to TRBJ2-4; TRBD1 aligns across 9 bases. V trimming: 5 bases; J trimming: 0 bases; junction bases outside the gene matches: 8. CDR3 size: 17 residues. Germline CDR1 is KGHSH and CDR2 is LQKENI. In DNA form, the CDR3 reads TGTGCCAGCTCATCGAGGCCGGGACAGGGAGCCAAAAACATTCAGTACTTC. It yields the protein CASSSRPGQGAKNIQYF.

The V gene is TRBV2, the J gene TRBJ2-2, with 15 bases fitting TRBD2. Germline assignment: CDR1 SNHLY and CDR2 FYNNEI. The CDR3 has 16 amino acids. Germline trimming cut 6 bases from V and 5 bases from J; bases unmatched to any gene: 4. The CDR3 reads CASSRTSGGATGELFF. The CDR3 DNA follows: TGTGCCAGCAGCCGGACTAGCGGGGGGGCGACCGGGGAGCTGTTTTTT.

This clone has a handful of counts. V is TRBV6-1 and J is TRBJ2-2; D unresolved. The CDR3 has 14 residues. V gave up 1 base and J gave up 6 bases, with 9 bases separating them. Looked up from germline, CDR1 is MNHNS and CDR2 is SASEGT. This chain's CDR3 is CASSEVPAAGELFF. In DNA, the CDR3 is TGTGCCAGCAGTGAAGTGCCCGCGGCCGGGGAGCTGTTTTTT.

As DNA, the CDR3 is TGCGCCAGCAGCCAAGTATTCCAGGGCCACCTCCACGAGCAGTACGTC. Translation: CASSQVFQGHLHEQYV. The chain carries TRBV4-1 and TRBJ2-7, with a weak D call TRBD1 (5 bases). The CDR3 runs 16 residues. CDR1 is MGHRA, CDR2 YSYEKL, per germline. V was trimmed by 1 base and J by 5 bases, leaving 18 bases between them.

The chain couples TRBV5-4 to TRBJ1-2, with 10 bases lining up with TRBD1. This CDR3 spans 15 amino acids. Losses at the gene ends were 4 bases for V and 3 bases for J; bases not matched to a gene: 6. Germline V gene sequence: CDR1 SGHNT, CDR2 YYREEE (reference sequence). CDR3 loop: CASSLDRGHYYGYTF. CDR3 nucleotides: TGTGCCAGCAGCCTTGACAGGGGGCATTACTATGGCTACACCTTC.

The J gene is TRBJ2-6, the V gene TRBV12-3 or TRBV12-4; D is uncertain. The CDR3 runs 13 residues. Trimming pared 3 bases from V and 12 bases from J, leaving 12 bases between. The chain's CDR3 is CASSFTASSVLTF. The CDR3 coding sequence is TGTGCCAGCAGTTTTACAGCCTCCAGCGTCCTGACTTTC.

This clone was detected only a few times. V and J are TRBV6-5 and TRBJ1-5; 10 bases line up with TRBD1. The CDR3 has 14 amino acids. Germline V CDR1 and CDR2: MNHEY, SVGAGI. J gave up 5 bases and V 7 bases, and 5 bases lay outside the gene matches. CDR3 sequence: CASKRTGGDQPQHF. Written as DNA, the CDR3 is TGTGCCAGCAAAAGGACAGGGGGTGATCAGCCCCAGCATTTT.

The chain is built from TRBV3-1 (or the pseudogene TRBV3-2) and TRBJ2-1, with 7 bases identical to TRBD2. The CDR3 loop spans 16 amino acids. Germline CDR1 is LGHDT and CDR2 is YNNKEL (reference sequence). The J segment lost 1 base and the V segment lost 6 bases, leaving 9 bases of the junction unmatched. The CDR3: CASSLPLAASYNEQFF. CDR3 coding DNA: TGTGCCAGCAGTCTACCTCTAGCGGCTTCCTACAATGAGCAGTTCTTC.

The V and J genes are TRBV5-6 and TRBJ1-4; 7 bases are shared with TRBD1. V dropped 3 bases and J dropped 4; count of bases not matched to a gene: 3. The CDR3 sequence is 14 residues long. Germline values: CDR1 SGHDT, CDR2 YYEEEE. The CDR3 here is CASSSQGVNEKLFF. The CDR3 coding sequence is TGTGCCAGCAGCTCTCAGGGGGTTAATGAAAAACTGTTTTTT. The complete variable domain, with remaining parts taken from reference TRBV5-6 and TRBJ1-4, reads DAGVTQSPTHLIKTRGQQVTLRCSPKSGHDTVSWYQQALGQGPQFIFQYYEEEERQRGNFPDRFSGHQFPNYSSELNVNALLLGDSALYLCASSSQGVNEKLFFGSGTQLSVL.